This TCR beta chain was retrieved from a study of OX40 agonist ivuxolimab in advanced cancers. Study context: Dose-escalation patients' cancers were hepatocellular carcinoma, melanoma, renal cell or head and neck cancer.

Whole-study results and caveats: At doses 0.1 to 3.0 mg/kg, CD4+ and CD8+ clones expanded. CD4+ T cells averaged fewer expanded clones than CD8+ T cells.

On this clone itself: Antigen unknown.

Generated by immunoSEQ multiplex PCR, the TCRdb table keeps only in-frame clones and is missing some. The sample lists 50,000 to 70,000 clones, about 91% occurring once. Prior autoimmune disease or systemic immunosuppression barred patients. The sample in question was CD4+ or CD8+ T cells sorted from blood, obtained in a trial of the OX40 agonist ivuxolimab. This receptor was identified in an adult with an advanced solid tumor such as melanoma, head and neck, liver or kidney cancer.

As DNA, the CDR3 is TGTGCCAGCAGTTTAATAGCCGCGGCAGGGAGTCAGCCCCAGCATTTT. Its translation is CASSLIAAAGSQPQHF. V gene TRBV27 combines with J gene TRBJ1-5, with D possibly being TRBD1 (5 bases). V shed 2 bases and J shed 6 bases, with 17 bases lying between them. The CDR3 totals 16 residues. Germline V gives CDR1 MNHEY, CDR2 SMNVEV (reference sequence).